The T cell receptor beta chain described here comes from a study of OX40 agonist ivuxolimab in advanced cancers. Study-level background: Ivuxolimab was an agonistic, fully human IgG2 monoclonal antibody directed against OX40 (CD134), a costimulatory receptor. The dose-escalation cohort was 82.7% male with a mean age of 60 years, ranging from roughly 20 to 80. Partial responses occurred in three dose-escalation patients, of whom one had hepatocellular carcinoma and two had cutaneous melanoma. The paper covers the monotherapy dose-escalation part of the phase I ivuxolimab trial, which included N ≈ 57 patients. Peripheral TCRbeta sequencing was intended to test whether TCR sequence diversity was altered and clonal T-cell expansion was caused by ivuxolimab. Intravenous ivuxolimab was administered to patients every 2 weeks at six dose levels: 0.01, 0.1, 0.3, 1.5, 3 and 10 mg/kg. Of the roughly 50 dose-escalation patients, hepatocellular carcinoma was present in about 20, melanoma in about 15, renal cell carcinoma in 9 and head and neck cancer in 9. Patients were allowed to have had prior anti-PD-1, anti-PD-L1 or anti-CTLA-4 therapy, and approximately 37% of the dose-escalation patients had been treated with checkpoint inhibitors. The investigation overall reported the following: Partial responders in the 0.1-3.0 mg/kg groups had among the lowest normalized peripheral clonal expansion, especially among CD8+ T cells. Low levels of normalized T-cell clonal expansion were also seen in some patients who did not respond. Which antigens the clonally expanded peripheral T cells were specific for was not determined. At doses from 0.1 to 3.0 mg/kg, clonal expansion was seen in both CD4+ and CD8+ blood T cells between baseline and week 6. On average, CD8+ T cells showed more expanded clones than CD4+ T cells after ivuxolimab.

A distance of 9 bases separates the germline ends of V and J, which lose 3 bases and 4 bases respectively. Reading the germline V gene (reference sequence) gives CDR1 LNHDA and CDR2 SQIVND. Taken from cysteine to phenylalanine, the CDR3 has 13 residues. The entry retains the CDR3 DNA only, 39 bases that are in frame from base 1. The trial excluded patients who had a history of autoimmune disease or who were on systemic immunosuppression. Peripheral blood for TCR sequencing was collected from all dose cohorts at baseline, on cycle 4 day 1, and on cycle 7 day 1. The samples were drawn from a first-in-human, open-label, multicenter phase I dose-escalation trial of ivuxolimab. Adults with locally advanced or metastatic melanoma, renal cell, hepatocellular, or head and neck squamous cell carcinoma were enrolled in the trial. Before TCR sequencing, CD4+ and CD8+ T cells were separately sorted from peripheral blood.

On this clone: Its cognate antigen has yet to be identified. There are no base qualities to consult, and no much larger clone falls within one base.

For sequencing of the TCRbeta CDR3 region, genomic DNA was extracted from the sorted cells. TCRbeta CDR3 regions were sequenced using the immunoSEQ Assay. TCRdb holds this immuneACCESS table with in-frame rearrangements only. Some clones are missing; in checked studies, unresolved V genes explain under half, and the rest has no known cause. This sample holds about 58,000 clones; approximately 86% were observed only once. Together, the top ten hold about 1% of the sample. The sequence links TRBV19 to TRBJ1-2; no D gene call is confident. Sequencing used CD4+ or CD8+ T cells sorted from blood, obtained in a trial of the OX40 agonist ivuxolimab. The TCR comes from an adult with an advanced solid tumor such as melanoma, head and neck, liver or kidney cancer. The DNA sequence is TGTGCCAGTAGTATTCGGGAGTCCTATGGCTACACCTTC. Translation gives CASSIRESYGYTF.